The 30 T cell receptor beta chains listed next were all sequenced from one sample in a study of control samples from healthy donors and cancer patients (dated by TCRdb to about 2020). Library method: the immunoSEQ multiplex PCR assay. TCRdb took over this immuneACCESS table, retaining in-frame rearrangements with V and J assigned. Such tables are incomplete; in checked studies, under half of the missing clones stem from an unresolved V gene, and the remainder is unexplained. For this sample the table gives 60,000 to 70,000 clones, of which more than 80% were detected only once. The ten largest clones take up 2.5% to 3% of the sample. The specimen was PBMCs. These receptors all stem from a woman in her forties or fifties with lung cancer.

The chain carries TRBV25-1 and TRBJ1-1; no definite D call. This CDR3 region has 12 residues. Trimming stripped 1 base from V and 3 bases from J, with 3 bases between. Germline V gene sequence: CDR1 MGHDK, CDR2 SYGVNS. The CDR3 sequence is CASSESYTEAFF. The CDR3 DNA is TGTGCCAGCAGTGAATCGTACACTGAAGCTTTCTTT.

The chain employs TRBV19 and TRBJ1-5; TRBD1 matches at 10 bases. Germline assignment: CDR1 LNHDA and CDR2 SQIVND (reference sequence). V trimming: 7 bases; J trimming: 2 bases; junction bases outside the gene matches: 5. This CDR3 is 15 amino acids long. The CDR3 region is CASTRTGGGNQPQHF. CDR3 in DNA: TGTGCCAGTACCCGGACAGGGGGTGGCAATCAGCCCCAGCATTTT.

The V and J genes are TRBV18 and TRBJ2-1; maybe TRBD2 (6 bases). The CDR3 sequence is 14 residues long. Deletions cut 3 bases from V and 7 bases from J, with 13 bases between. Per germline, CDR1 KGHSH and CDR2 LQKENI. The CDR3 is CASSPFWEDNEQFF. The CDR3 DNA follows: TGTGCCAGCTCACCTTTTTGGGAGGATAATGAGCAGTTCTTC.

The CDR3 protein is CASSPGLAGGLEQYF. CDR3 bases: TGTGCCAGCAGCCCTGGGCTAGCGGGGGGGCTCGAGCAGTACTTC. The chain employs TRBV5-4 and TRBJ2-7, with 12 bases lining up with TRBD2. The CDR3 runs 15 residues. Losses at the gene ends were 4 bases for V and 6 bases for J; bases not matched to a gene: 8. The germline CDR1 and CDR2 sequences are SGHNT and YYREEE (reference sequence).

The table lists this clone with a few counts. The gene calls are TRBV4-1 and TRBJ2-7; 7 bases map to TRBD1. CDR1 and CDR2 from the germline V gene are MGHRA and YSYEKL. The length of the CDR3 is 13 residues. With 3 bases clipped from V and 3 bases from J, the junction kept 2 bases outside the gene matches. CDR3 nucleotide sequence: TGCGCCAGCAGCCACGGGACAGTCTACGAGCAGTACTTC. Translating it yields CASSHGTVYEQYF.

This clone has more than one count but fewer than ten. The V and J genes are TRBV5-6 and TRBJ2-5; 14 nucleotides line up with TRBD2. In germline, CDR1 is SGHDT, CDR2 YYEEEE. The CDR3 totals 17 residues. V dropped 1 base and J dropped 1; count of bases not matched to a gene: 3. The CDR3 region is CASSLKGLAGGQETQYF. CDR3 DNA: TGTGCCAGCAGCTTGAAAGGACTAGCGGGGGGCCAAGAGACCCAGTACTTC.

CDR3 coding DNA: TGTGCCAGCTCACCTTCTAGCGGGGGGGAGACCCAGTACTTC. Translating it yields CASSPSSGGETQYF. This chain uses TRBV18 with TRBJ2-5; 11 bases agree with TRBD2. This CDR3 is built from 14 residues. J was trimmed by 5 bases and V by 3 bases; bases with no gene match: 2. CDR1 KGHSH and CDR2 LQKENI come from the germline V gene.

This sequence joins TRBV12-3 or TRBV12-4 and TRBJ1-1; D not certain. Trimming left V 2 bases short and J 1 base short, with 5 bases between. The CDR3 has 13 residues. CDR3 DNA: TGTGCCAGCAGTTTAAAATCGAACACTGAAGCTTTCTTT. It encodes CASSLKSNTEAFF.

This clone was seen a few times. The chain recombines TRBV9 with TRBJ2-3; no reliable D call. CDR1 and CDR2 (germline): SGDLS, YYNGEE. Trimming stripped 0 bases from V and 2 bases from J, with 16 bases between. The CDR3 loop spans 17 amino acids. The CDR3 DNA sequence: TGTGCCAGCAGCGTAGTTTCCTCTGCTTCTCTCACAGATACGCAGTATTTT. Translation gives CASSVVSSASLTDTQYF.

The J gene is TRBJ2-1, the V gene TRBV24-1, with 7 bases that match TRBD1. The germline gives CDR1 KGHDR, CDR2 SFDVKD. The V segment lost 5 bases and the J segment 4 bases; nucleotides outside the gene matches: 7. The CDR3 has 15 residues. The CDR3 DNA follows: TGTGCCACCAGTGTTCGAGGGGGCGCGTACAATGAGCAGTTCTTC. As protein: CATSVRGGAYNEQFF.

V is TRBV5-6 and J is TRBJ2-3; 9 bases align to TRBD2. Germline V gene sequence: CDR1 SGHDT, CDR2 YYEEEE. The CDR3 contains 16 residues. J lost 6 bases, V lost 4 bases, and 12 bases had no gene match. This CDR3 reads CASSRGGAVFIDTQYF. The CDR3 bases are TGTGCCAGCAGCCGCGGGGGGGCAGTTTTCATTGATACGCAGTATTTT.

The chain carries TRBV27 and TRBJ1-2; unclear D gene. V lost 6 bases to trimming and J lost 4 bases, with 21 bases between them. The CDR3 consists of 16 residues. Per germline, CDR1 MNHEY and CDR2 SMNVEV (reference sequence). CDR3 bases: TGTGCCAGCAGCCCCCCTCGGAGGAGCTTTTTCTATGGCTACACCTTC. Translating gives CASSPPRRSFFYGYTF.

This clone was counted between two and nine times. V is TRBV6-1 and J is TRBJ1-2; D call uncertain. The V and J ends lost 1 base and 5 bases respectively, with 11 bases between them. The CDR3 spans 14 residues. Germline V gene data show CDR1 as MNHNS and CDR2 as SASEGT. The CDR3 nucleotides read TGTGCCAGCAGTGAAGGGGAGTCGGGGTATGGCTACACCTTC. Amino acids: CASSEGESGYGYTF.

V is TRBV29-1 and J is TRBJ1-1; D possibly corresponds to TRBD1 (6 bases). This CDR3 comprises 13 residues. Germline CDR1 SQVTM, CDR2 ANQGSEA. Trimming cost V 6 bases and J 5 bases, with 16 bases left between them. The CDR3 region has the DNA TGCAGCGTCACCGGGACACTCGTGACTGAAGCTTTCTTT. Its protein product is CSVTGTLVTEAFF.

The rearrangement joins TRBV19 to TRBJ2-3; 10 bases fit TRBD2. Germline V lookup: CDR1 LNHDA, CDR2 SQIVND (reference sequence). The CDR3 consists of 14 residues. J gave up 6 bases and V 6 bases, and 6 bases lay outside the gene matches. The CDR3 DNA reads TGTGCCAGTAGCGAGCGGGGGGGCCCCGATACGCAGTATTTT. Encoded protein: CASSERGGPDTQYF.

This chain links TRBV7-9 with TRBJ1-2, with 8 bases that match TRBD1. V was clipped by 5 bases and J by 4 bases; unmatched bases: 9. The CDR3 contains 15 residues. The germline CDR1 and CDR2 sequences are SEHNR and FQNEAQ (reference sequence). DNA of the CDR3: TGTGCCAGCAGCGGGACTCAGGGGGCCTCCTATGGCTACACCTTC. Its translation: CASSGTQGASYGYTF. Based on the CDR3 plus reference TRBV7-9 and TRBJ1-2, the full variable domain is DTGVSQNPRHKITKRGQNVTFRCDPISEHNRLYWYRQTLGQGPEFLTYFQNEAQLEKSRLLSDRFSAERPKGSFSTLEIQRTEQGDSAMYLCASSGTQGASYGYTFGSGTRLTVV.

This clone was detected only once. The gene calls are TRBV19 and TRBJ2-1, with 7 bases aligning to TRBD1. The germline V gene has CDR1 LNHDA and CDR2 SQIVND (reference sequence). Losses at the gene ends were 7 bases for V and 0 bases for J; bases not matched to a gene: 3. CDR3 length: 14 amino acids. For the CDR3, the DNA is TGTGCCAGTACCAGGGGGAACTCCTACAATGAGCAGTTCTTC. Amino acids: CASTRGNSYNEQFF.

The rearrangement links TRBV12-3 or TRBV12-4 to TRBJ1-4, with D hard to call. CDR3 size: 13 residues. V lost 2 bases and J lost 5, with 6 bases in between. The CDR3 region has the DNA TGTGCCAGCAGTTTAAGACTGAATGAAAAACTGTTTTTT. Translating it yields CASSLRLNEKLFF.

This sequence joins TRBV7-2 and TRBJ2-1; no reliable D call. The germline V and J ends were trimmed by 1 base and 2 bases, with 3 bases remaining between them. The CDR3 contains 13 residues. Per germline, CDR1 SGHTA and CDR2 FQGNSA. The CDR3 nucleotides read TGTGCCAGCAGCTTAGAAACCTACAATGAGCAGTTCTTC. Amino acids: CASSLETYNEQFF. The full variable domain, in which reference TRBV7-2 and TRBJ2-1 provide the parts outside the CDR3, is GAGVSQSPSNKVTEKGKDVELRCDPISGHTALYWYRQSLGQGLEFLIYFQGNSAPDKSGLPSDRFSAERTGGSVSTLTIQRTQQEDSAVYLCASSLETYNEQFFGPGTRLTVL.

CDR3 residues: CASSQGAAGNTIYF. In DNA, the CDR3 is TGTGCCAGCAGCCAGGGGGCGGCTGGAAACACCATATATTTT. V gene TRBV3-1 (or the pseudogene TRBV3-2) combines with J gene TRBJ1-3; D might be TRBD1 (6 bases). This CDR3 has 14 amino acids. Germline-derived CDR1 and CDR2 are LGHDT and YNNKEL (reference sequence). V gave up 3 bases and J gave up 2 bases, with 8 bases separating them.

The chain uses TRBV4-1 and TRBJ1-2, with TRBD1 as a possible D gene (5 bases). V gave up 0 bases and J gave up 10 bases, with 12 bases separating them. The CDR3 loop spans 13 amino acids. Germline V lookup: CDR1 MGHRA, CDR2 YSYEKL. This CDR3 reads CASSQDRGDDYTF. In DNA, the CDR3 is TGCGCCAGCAGCCAAGATCGAGGGGATGACTACACCTTC.

The count of this clone is one. The chain carries TRBV24-1 and TRBJ2-1, with D tentatively TRBD2 (6 bases). The V gene's germline CDR1 is KGHDR and CDR2 SFDVKD. With 3 bases removed from V and 2 bases from J, the gap between germline ends came to 13 bases. The CDR3 length is 16 residues. CDR3 in DNA: TGTGCCACCAGTGATCCCCAGGGACTCACCTACAATGAGCAGTTCTTC. Its translation is CATSDPQGLTYNEQFF.

J is TRBJ1-6 and V is TRBV18, with 9 bases lining up with TRBD1. Germline loops: CDR1 KGHSH, CDR2 LQKENI. The CDR3 has 14 amino acids. The V segment lost 6 bases and the J segment 14 bases; nucleotides outside the gene matches: 11. Here the CDR3 DNA reads TGTGCCAGCTCCCGGCCGGGACAGGGTGAGTCCCTCCACTTT. It codes for CASSRPGQGESLHF. Full variable domain (rest looked up from reference TRBV18 and TRBJ1-6): NAGVMQNPRHLVRRRGQEARLRCSPMKGHSHVYWYRQLPEEGLKFMVYLQKENIIDESGMPKERFSAEFPKEGPSILRIQQVVRGDSAAYFCASSRPGQGESLHFGNGTRLTVT.

The V and J genes are TRBV6-6 and TRBJ1-2; 10 nucleotides align to TRBD1. Germline V CDR1 and CDR2: MNHNY, SVGAGI (reference sequence). The CDR3 is made up of 13 amino acids. The V gene end was trimmed by 5 bases and the J gene end by 8 bases; junction bases not matched to a gene: 5. The CDR3 protein is CASSLPGQGGYTF. DNA of the CDR3: TGTGCCAGCAGTCTGCCGGGACAGGGGGGCTACACCTTC.

The genes are TRBV5-4 and TRBJ1-3; the D is unclear. Germline CDR1 is SGHNT and CDR2 is YYREEE (reference sequence). Trimming removed 2 bases at V and 0 bases at J, with 6 bases between. CDR3 length: 14 amino acids. CDR3 in DNA: TGTGCCAGCAGCTTCATGAGCTCTGGAAACACCATATATTTT. Its protein product is CASSFMSSGNTIYF.

The chain uses TRBV25-1 and TRBJ2-5, with 7 bases matching TRBD2. CDR1 and CDR2 from the germline V gene are MGHDK and SYGVNS. V lost 3 bases, J lost 3 bases, and 10 bases stayed unmatched. This CDR3 has 16 amino acids. For the CDR3, the DNA is TGTGCCAGCAGTGACCTATTGGGAGGGGTCGAAGAGACCCAGTACTTC. The encoded protein is CASSDLLGGVEETQYF.

This chain uses TRBV21-1 with TRBJ1-3. TRBV21-1 counts as a pseudogene. The CDR3 has 12 amino acids. The CDR3 nucleotides are TGTGTGGGAGGCTCCTCTGGAAACACCATATATTTT. Protein: CVGGSSGNTIYF.

The chain recombines TRBV6-5 with TRBJ1-1; D possibly corresponds to TRBD1 (6 bases). From germline, CDR1 is MNHEY and CDR2 SVGAGI. CDR3 length: 14 amino acids. V was shortened by 6 bases and J by 3 bases, with 14 bases between the two germline ends. CDR3 residues: CASRSARGDTEAFF. CDR3 nucleotides: TGTGCCAGCAGGTCAGCCAGGGGAGACACTGAAGCTTTCTTT.

The chain uses TRBV5-1 and TRBJ2-7; tentatively, D is TRBD2 (5 bases). Per the germline V gene, CDR1 is SGHRS and CDR2 is YFSETQ. There are 11 residues in the CDR3. Trimming cost V 2 bases and J 6 bases, with 6 bases left between them. CDR3 loop: CASSFAGEQYF. Here the CDR3 DNA reads TGCGCCAGCAGCTTTGCGGGCGAGCAGTACTTC.

This clone appeared a few times. The V gene is TRBV3-1 (or the pseudogene TRBV3-2), the J gene TRBJ1-2; a weak D match, TRBD1 (6 bases). Germline-derived CDR1 and CDR2 are LGHDT and YNNKEL (reference sequence). The ends were cut back, 4 bases at V and 5 bases at J, with 20 bases in the middle. CDR3 length: 16 amino acids. The CDR3 nucleotides are TGTGCCAGCAGCCTATCTACAGGGAAGTTCCGGTATGGCTACACCTTC. It yields the protein CASSLSTGKFRYGYTF.